These 7 T cell receptor beta chains came from one sample sequenced in a study of Ad26.COV2.S vaccination and SARS-CoV-2 variants. Profiled with immunoSEQ multiplex PCR; TCRdb holds only in-frame clones, not every one. The sample records 430,000 or so clones, 75% to 95% being singletons. The sample's treatment: some 20 received Ad26.COV2.S at low or high dose, single or two shots; about 5 received placebo; per-sample allocation not given. At day 63 after the first vaccine or placebo injection, samples were drawn. Sequences were derived from peripheral blood, sampled in a trial of Ad26.COV2.S vaccine versus placebo. The origin of the receptors is a person between 18 and 60 years old who received the Ad26.COV2.S COVID-19 vaccine or a placebo.

The table lists this clone with a count of one. The V gene is TRBV7-6, the J gene TRBJ2-1; D is possibly TRBD1 (6 bases). Germline V gene sequence: CDR1 SGHVS, CDR2 FNYEAQ. The CDR3 totals 15 residues. V shed 2 bases and J shed 0 bases, with 8 bases lying between them. The CDR3 region has the DNA TGTGCCAGCAGCTTAACAGGGATCTCCTACAATGAGCAGTTCTTC. It encodes CASSLTGISYNEQFF.

About this clone: Different DNA sequences within this sample yield the same CDR3. CDR3 protein: CASSSDVYEQYF. CDR3 nucleotide sequence: TGTGCCAGCAGCTCGGATGTCTACGAGCAGTACTTC. This sequence joins TRBV5-4 and TRBJ2-7; D is unresolved. CDR3 length: 12 residues. V was cut by 3 bases and J by 3 bases, with 7 bases left in between. Germline values: CDR1 SGHNT, CDR2 YYREEE (reference sequence).

The chain combines TRBV6-5 with TRBJ1-4, with 9 bases identical to TRBD1. V dropped 0 bases and J dropped 6; count of bases not matched to a gene: 5. The CDR3 totals 16 residues. Germline V gene lookup returns CDR1 MNHEY and CDR2 SVGAGI. CDR3 residues: CASSYSRTGVDEKLFF. The CDR3 nucleotides are TGTGCCAGCAGTTACTCCCGGACAGGGGTGGATGAAAAACTGTTTTTT.

The chain couples TRBV27 to TRBJ2-7; the D is unclear. There are 12 residues in the CDR3. Germline CDR1 MNHEY, CDR2 SMNVEV (reference sequence). The ends were cut back, 5 bases at V and 0 bases at J, with 5 bases in the middle. The CDR3 region has the DNA TGTGCCAGCAGTGGAGCCTCCTACGAGCAGTACTTC. Translation: CASSGASYEQYF.

The chain uses TRBV15 and TRBJ2-3, with D possibly TRBD1 on 6 matching bases. The V and J ends lost 8 bases and 2 bases respectively, with 17 bases between them. CDR1 and CDR2 (germline): LNHNV, YYDKDF (reference sequence). CDR3 length: 15 amino acids. The CDR3 spells CATLYPGTLTDTQYF. CDR3 coding DNA: TGTGCCACCCTGTACCCCGGGACACTCACAGATACGCAGTATTTT. The complete variable domain, with remaining parts taken from reference TRBV15 and TRBJ2-3, reads DAMVIQNPRYQVTQFGKPVTLSCSQTLNHNVMYWYQQKSSQAPKLLFHYYDKDFNNEADTPDNFQSRRPNTSFCFLDIRSPGLGDTAMYLCATLYPGTLTDTQYFGPGTRLTVL.

The rearrangement uses TRBV5-4 and TRBJ2-6, with D unclear. Trimming removed 4 bases at V and 0 bases at J, with 11 bases between. Germline-derived CDR1 and CDR2 are SGHNT and YYREEE (reference sequence). The CDR3 runs to 16 residues. The CDR3 DNA is TGTGCCAGCAGCCGATTGGAAAACTCTGGGGCCAACGTCCTGACTTTC. This codes for CASSRLENSGANVLTF.

This chain links TRBV5-1 with TRBJ2-5; perhaps TRBD2 as D (7 bases). The CDR3 contains 14 residues. The germline V and J ends were trimmed by 5 bases and 1 base, with 12 bases remaining between them. From germline, CDR1 is SGHRS and CDR2 YFSETQ. The chain's CDR3 is CASRGGGAQETQYF. The CDR3 DNA sequence: TGCGCCAGCAGGGGCGGGGGCGCCCAAGAGACCCAGTACTTC.